The 12 T cell receptor beta chains reported below all come from one sample, sequenced in a study of CD8 T cells in Susac syndrome. After extraction with the RNeasy kit, roughly 0.5 to 1 ug of the RNA was reverse transcribed using random hexamers. MiXCR was run by TCRdb on the immunoSEQ multiplex PCR reads, yielding one entry per CDR3 protein. The table includes 150,000 to 250,000 distinct CDR3 sequences, 90% to 95% detected once. Sequencing was done on a sample of CD4+ T cells from PBMCs. These receptors were obtained from a human donor with multiple sclerosis.

The chain uses TRBV30 and TRBJ2-3; maybe TRBD2 (6 bases). The V and J ends lost 2 bases and 4 bases respectively, with 19 bases between them. Germline V gene data show CDR1 as GTSNPN and CDR2 as SVGIG (reference sequence). CDR3 length: 16 residues. In DNA, the CDR3 is TGTGCCTGGAGTCCACGGGGGTCAGGGTACGCAGATACGCAGTATTTT. This gives the protein CAWSPRGSGYADTQYF. Variable domain in full (rest from reference TRBV30 and TRBJ2-3): SQTIHQWPATLVQPVGSPLSLECTVEGTSNPNLYWYRQAAGRGLQLLFYSVGIGQISSEVPQNLSASRPQDRQFILSSKKLLLSDSGFYLCAWSPRGSGYADTQYFGPGTRLTVL.

This chain joins TRBV20-1 and TRBJ1-1; perhaps TRBD1 as D (5 bases). The ends were cut back, 3 bases at V and 3 bases at J, with 11 bases in the middle. Germline lookup yields CDR1 DFQATT and CDR2 SNEGSKA (reference sequence). This CDR3 has 13 residues. CDR3 in DNA: TGCAGTGCTAGTTCAGGGTGGGACACTGAAGCTTTCTTT. Its translation is CSASSGWDTEAFF.

J is TRBJ2-3 and V is TRBV7-9; 8 bases map to TRBD2. The CDR3 loop spans 15 amino acids. Per the germline V gene, CDR1 is SEHNR and CDR2 is FQNEAQ (reference sequence). Unmatched junction bases numbered 8, after V lost 5 bases and J lost 4 bases. The CDR3 protein is CASSLRSGDADTQYF. In DNA form, the CDR3 reads TGTGCCAGCAGCCTCCGTAGCGGGGACGCAGATACGCAGTATTTT.

This rearrangement joins TRBV20-1 to TRBJ2-3; a weak D match, TRBD2 (6 bases). The V gene's germline CDR1 is DFQATT and CDR2 SNEGSKA (reference sequence). The CDR3 has 14 amino acids. V was trimmed by 4 bases and J by 2 bases, leaving 13 bases between them. CDR3 region: CSATEGGPTDTQYF. The CDR3 nucleotides are TGCAGTGCTACCGAAGGAGGGCCCACAGATACGCAGTATTTT.

The J gene is TRBJ2-2, the V gene TRBV27, with 9 positions matching TRBD1. With 6 bases clipped from V and 4 bases from J, the junction kept 9 bases outside the gene matches. The CDR3 consists of 16 residues. Germline assignment: CDR1 MNHEY and CDR2 SMNVEV (reference sequence). The DNA for the CDR3 is TGTGCCAGCAGAAAGGGGGACAGGGAAAGCACCGGGGAGCTGTTTTTT. This gives the protein CASRKGDRESTGELFF.

This clonotype was detected only once. The chain uses TRBV9 and TRBJ1-2; 7 nucleotides line up with TRBD1. The junction had 7 bases not matched to a gene; V was cut back by 4 bases and J by 4 bases. Germline V gene sequence: CDR1 SGDLS, CDR2 YYNGEE. CDR3 length: 14 amino acids. The CDR3 coding sequence is TGTGCCAGCAGCCTAGACAGGGCCGGCTATGGCTACACCTTC. This sequence encodes CASSLDRAGYGYTF.

CDR3: CASSLGTQNTEAFF. The CDR3 coding sequence is TGTGCCAGCAGCTTGGGGACACAGAACACTGAAGCTTTCTTT. This sequence joins TRBV5-4 and TRBJ1-1; D may be TRBD1 (5 bases). Per the germline V gene, CDR1 is SGHNT and CDR2 is YYREEE (reference sequence). This CDR3 is built from 14 residues. V was pared by 0 bases and J by 1 base, with 7 bases between.

The J gene is TRBJ2-5, the V gene TRBV29-1; D ambiguous. Germline V gene sequence: CDR1 SQVTM, CDR2 ANQGSEA. V lost 3 bases and J lost 5, with 10 bases in between. This CDR3 spans 12 amino acids. CDR3 sequence reads: CSVDKYRETQYF. CDR3 DNA sequence: TGCAGCGTTGATAAGTATCGGGAGACCCAGTACTTC.

This clonotype showed up just once. The rearrangement links TRBV24-1 to TRBJ2-3, with TRBD2 identical over 7 bases. J was trimmed by 6 bases and V by 3 bases; bases with no gene match: 5. Germline V gene lookup returns CDR1 KGHDR and CDR2 SFDVKD. This CDR3 is built from 14 residues. CDR3 sequence (DNA): TGTGCCACCAGTGATCGGCTAGCGGCGGATACGCAGTATTTT. This translates into CATSDRLAADTQYF.

The chain uses TRBV3-1 and TRBJ2-7; 7 nucleotides agree with TRBD2. V dropped 4 bases and J dropped 7; count of bases not matched to a gene: 10. The germline gives CDR1 LGHDT, CDR2 YNNKEL (reference sequence). There are 14 residues in the CDR3. The CDR3 DNA sequence: TGTGCCAGCAGCCCCCCCGGGACTACCCGGGAGCAGTACTTC. Translating gives CASSPPGTTREQYF.

V gene TRBV18 combines with J gene TRBJ1-1, with D unclear. CDR3 length equals 12 residues. From germline, CDR1 is KGHSH and CDR2 LQKENI. Trimming removed 5 bases from V and 8 bases from J, with 12 bases in between. The CDR3 DNA is TGTGCCAGCTCAGGTTCGGTGGGAGAAGCTTTCTTT. This gives the protein CASSGSVGEAFF.

The chain uses TRBV23-1 and TRBJ2-1; 9 nucleotides align to TRBD1. TRBV23-1 is recorded as an ORF, its role being uncertain. The CDR3 has 14 amino acids. Unmatched junction bases numbered 9, after V lost 7 bases and J lost 8 bases. CDR3 amino acids: CASISGTGRDEQFF. CDR3 DNA: TGCGCCAGCATATCCGGGACAGGGAGGGATGAGCAGTTCTTC.